This T cell receptor beta chain came from a study of radiation and T cells in renal cell carcinoma. Findings and limits, study-wide: In blood, top tumor clones expanded by 2 weeks, shrinking by 4. No pretreatment tumor biopsies were available for baseline clonotypes.

This CDR3 comprises 14 residues. The ends were cut back, 0 bases at V and 4 bases at J, with 10 bases in the middle. Germline V gene data show CDR1 as SGDLS and CDR2 as YYNGEE. Sample time point: blood 4 weeks post-SBRT, at nephrectomy. Treatment in this sample: 15 Gy SBRT to primary tumor, nephrectomy 4 weeks later. Nephrectomy followed 15 Gy stereotactic body radiation by 4 weeks. The tumor was a clear cell renal cell carcinoma. Assay used: immunoSEQ multiplex PCR; TCRdb lists only in-frame clones, some missing. The table includes just under 150,000 clones, 70% to 90% detected once. Remarks on this clone: Its antigen is currently unknown.

This clonotype originated in a woman aged 45-60 years with renal cell carcinoma. This chain connects TRBV9 to TRBJ1-2; D uncertain. This specimen consisted of blood, obtained from a patient whose treatment included radiotherapy and nephrectomy. CDR3 DNA: TGTGCCAGCAGCGTAGGGGCCGACCGCTATGGCTACACCTTC. Translating gives CASSVGADRYGYTF. The complete variable domain, with remaining parts taken from reference TRBV9 and TRBJ1-2, reads DSGVTQTPKHLITATGQRVTLRCSPRSGDLSVYWYQQSLDQGLQFLIQYYNGEERAKGNILERFSAQQFPDLHSELNLSSLELGDSALYFCASSVGADRYGYTFGSGTRLTVV.